The clone carrying this TCR beta chain was detected only a few times. Its antigen is undetermined. The data stem from a study of T-cell memory formation after mild COVID-19. General study findings and limits: The SARS-CoV-2 specificity of second-wave clones reaching peak at day 37 remained unverified.

Constant-segment primers served in 5'RACE that generated TCR alpha and TCR beta cDNA libraries bearing sample barcodes and UMIs. MiXCR, applied by TCRdb to the 5' RACE reads, yields one record per CDR3 protein. Here the sample spans roughly 600,000 distinct CDR3 sequences, under 20% being singletons. The clonotype comes from an adult woman who had mild COVID-19 (a few samples of this study predate the infection). Cell type and time point are not known. Sequencing input: PBMCs or a T cell subset sorted from them (not recorded which).

The CDR3 DNA reads as TGTGCCAGCAGCCACGGGACTAGCGGGAGGGGGCAGTTCTTC. Amino acids: CASSHGTSGRGQFF. The chain uses TRBV12-3 or TRBV12-4 and TRBJ2-1, with TRBD2 matching over 16 bases. After removal of 6 bases from V and 12 bases from J, the junction contained 5 bases not matched to a gene. CDR3 length: 14 residues.